This record looks at one T cell receptor beta chain sequence and its context. The sample originates from a study of cytomegalovirus exposure and HLA in healthy donors. 60 Vbeta and 13 Jbeta primers were used in PCR. Measured with immunoSEQ multiplex PCR; TCRdb has only the in-frame clones, and not every one. The repertoire holds about 120,000 clones, with approximately 80% as singletons. Sequenced input: PBMCs. This TCR was recovered from a woman under 30 in good health and CMV-seronegative.

For the CDR3, the DNA is TGTGCCAGCAGCTTTCTGAGCGTGAACACCGGGGAGCTGTTTTTT. Encoded protein: CASSFLSVNTGELFF. The rearrangement uses TRBV7-9 and TRBJ2-2; D is uncertain. Per germline, CDR1 SEHNR and CDR2 FQNEAQ (reference sequence). The CDR3 runs to 15 residues. The V end was cut by 3 bases, the J end by 1 base, with 9 bases between.